This is a list of T cell receptor beta chains from one sample in a study of blood T cell repertoires in COVID-19. Sequenced by immunoSEQ multiplex PCR; TCRdb stores in-frame clones only, minus some. The sample has about 200,000 clones, around 84% seen once. The sequencing input was peripheral blood. These receptor sequences come from a woman at least 80 years old with acute or convalescent COVID-19. Both conserved end residues are part of each CDR3. D genes are given only for firm matches. Size is omitted from some rows. Given values are once, few, many or a class for expanded clones.

d_call	v_call	clone_size	j_call	cdr3_aa	cdr3_nt
-	TRBV19	-	TRBJ2-5	CASSISSVQETQYF	TGTGCCAGTAGTATTTCTAGCGTCCAAGAGACCCAGTACTTC
-	TRBV6-6	few	TRBJ1-2	CASSTDPSYGYTF	TGTGCCAGCAGCACAGACCCAAGCTATGGCTACACCTTC
-	TRBV12-2	-	TRBJ2-3	CASRLPRTGGRPATQYF	TGTGCAAGTCGCTTACCCAGGACAGGGGGCCGACCGGCTACGCAGTATTTT
-	TRBV18	-	TRBJ2-1	CASSPYRDNNEQFF	TGTGCCAGCTCACCCTACAGGGACAACAATGAGCAGTTCTTC
-	TRBV5-5	-	TRBJ1-1	CASVNTGDRNTEAFF	TGTGCCAGCGTCAATACCGGCGACAGGAACACTGAAGCTTTCTTT
-	TRBV18	-	TRBJ1-3	CASSPTAGNTIYF	TGTGCCAGCTCACCCACAGCTGGAAACACCATATATTTT
-	TRBV7-2	-	TRBJ1-1	CASSLGLTFTEAFF	TGTGCCAGCAGCTTAGGGTTGACATTTACTGAAGCTTTCTTT
TRBD1	TRBV6-5	-	TRBJ1-5	CASSYGGQGFQPQHF	TGTGCCAGCAGTTACGGAGGACAGGGATTTCAGCCCCAGCATTTT
-	TRBV12-3/TRBV12-4	-	TRBJ1-3	CASSLLGNTIYF	TGTGCCAGCAGTTTACTCGGAAACACCATATATTTT
-	TRBV4-3	-	TRBJ1-3	CASSQQGTIGNTIYF	TGCGCCAGCAGCCAACAGGGGACGATCGGAAACACCATATATTTT
TRBD1	TRBV28	-	TRBJ1-2	CASSSTGDGYGYTF	TGTGCCAGCAGTTCTACAGGGGACGGCTATGGCTACACCTTC
TRBD1	TRBV6-5	-	TRBJ2-7	CASRLGQIIYEQYF	TGTGCCAGCAGGTTGGGACAGATCATATACGAGCAGTACTTC
TRBD1	TRBV11-2	-	TRBJ1-3	CASSTTGTRNTIYF	TGTGCCAGCAGTACGACAGGGACCCGAAACACCATATATTTT
TRBD1	TRBV2	-	TRBJ1-2	CASSQTGENYGYTF	TGTGCCAGCAGCCAGACAGGGGAAAACTATGGCTACACCTTC
TRBD2	TRBV24-1	-	TRBJ2-1	CATSSRTSGRVDEQFF	TGTGCCACCAGCTCTCGGACTAGCGGGAGAGTCGATGAGCAGTTCTTC
-	TRBV7-2	few	TRBJ1-1	CASSLLFSSHIAFF	TGTGCCAGCAGCTTATTATTCTCCAGTCACATAGCTTTCTTT
TRBD1	TRBV7-9	-	TRBJ1-1	CASSYRGSGTEAFF	TGTGCCAGCAGCTACAGGGGATCCGGCACTGAAGCTTTCTTT
-	TRBV2	-	TRBJ1-2	CASSETWAYTF	TGTGCCAGCAGTGAAACGTGGGCCTACACCTTC
-	TRBV5-1	-	TRBJ2-1	CASTMGPQVGDYGEQFF	TGCGCCAGCACCATGGGCCCCCAGGTGGGAGACTACGGTGAGCAGTTCTTC
TRBD1	TRBV11-3	few	TRBJ2-7	CASSSYRGYEQYF	TGTGCCAGCAGCTCCTACAGGGGATACGAGCAGTACTTC
TRBD1	TRBV2	-	TRBJ1-5	CASSAWTGGQPQHF	TGTGCCAGCAGCGCCTGGACAGGAGGTCAGCCCCAGCATTTT
TRBD2	TRBV7-2	-	TRBJ2-2	CASSLQGDSGSDTTGELFF	TGTGCCAGCAGCCTCCAGGGGGATAGCGGGAGTGATACCACCGGGGAGCTGTTTTTT
-	TRBV9	-	TRBJ2-1	CASSPYREPINEQFF	TGTGCCAGCAGCCCCTACCGAGAACCCATAAATGAGCAGTTCTTC
-	TRBV7-2	-	TRBJ1-1	CASSRDTRNTEAFF	TGTGCCAGCAGCCGGGACACCCGGAACACTGAAGCTTTCTTT
-	TRBV9	-	TRBJ2-7	CASSSTSFEPYEQYF	TGTGCCAGCAGCTCAACTAGTTTCGAGCCCTACGAGCAGTACTTC
-	TRBV5-6	-	TRBJ2-2	CASRGRRTGELFF	TGTGCCAGCAGGGGGAGACGCACCGGGGAGCTGTTTTTT
TRBD1	TRBV29-1	-	TRBJ2-4	CSAGNRGQVKDIQYF	TGCAGCGCGGGGAACAGGGGGCAAGTTAAGGACATTCAGTACTTC
-	TRBV7-2	once	TRBJ2-5	CASAKLGRETQYF	TGTGCCAGCGCTAAACTGGGGAGGGAGACCCAGTACTTC
-	TRBV12-3/TRBV12-4	few	TRBJ2-7	CASSPTVPYEQYF	TGTGCCAGCAGTCCGACTGTACCCTACGAGCAGTACTTC
TRBD1	TRBV2	-	TRBJ1-6	CASSPQGDHSPLHF	TGTGCCAGCAGCCCGCAGGGGGATCATTCACCCCTCCACTTT
-	TRBV19	-	TRBJ1-2	CASTSGGSGNYGYTF	TGTGCCAGTACTTCTGGCGGGTCGGGGAACTATGGCTACACCTTC
-	TRBV11-3	-	TRBJ2-5	CASSLDGRVGETQYF	TGTGCCAGCAGCTTAGATGGCAGGGTAGGGGAGACCCAGTACTTC
-	TRBV9	-	TRBJ1-2	CASSVVPDKTNYGYTF	TGTGCCAGCAGCGTAGTCCCGGACAAGACTAACTATGGCTACACCTTC
TRBD2	TRBV29-1	-	TRBJ2-7	CSVVVGGNEQYF	TGCAGCGTTGTGGTGGGGGGGAACGAGCAGTACTTC
TRBD2	TRBV25-1	-	TRBJ2-1	CASSSGLAGVVQFF	TGTGCCAGCAGTTCGGGACTAGCGGGAGTAGTGCAGTTCTTC
TRBD2	TRBV19	-	TRBJ2-2	CASSILGVAGGIVTGELFF	TGTGCCAGTAGTATTTTAGGAGTAGCGGGAGGGATTGTAACCGGGGAGCTGTTTTTT
TRBD1	TRBV4-1	-	TRBJ2-2	CASSPGGTNTGELFF	TGCGCCAGCAGCCCAGGGGGAACTAACACCGGGGAGCTGTTTTTT